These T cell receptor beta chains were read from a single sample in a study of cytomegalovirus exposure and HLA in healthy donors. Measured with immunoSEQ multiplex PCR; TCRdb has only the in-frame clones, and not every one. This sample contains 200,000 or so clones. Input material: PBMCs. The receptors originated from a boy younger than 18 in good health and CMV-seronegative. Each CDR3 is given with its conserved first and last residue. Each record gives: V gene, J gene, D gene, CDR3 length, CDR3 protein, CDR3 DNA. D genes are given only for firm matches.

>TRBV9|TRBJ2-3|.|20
CASSVGQGAASGVSTDTQYF
TGTGCCAGCAGCGTAGGACAGGGGGCCGCTAGCGGGGTTAGCACAGATACGCAGTATTTT
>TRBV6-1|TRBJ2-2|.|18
CASSEAWGAGDGTGELFF
TGTGCCAGCAGTGAAGCCTGGGGAGCAGGGGATGGGACCGGGGAGCTGTTTTTT
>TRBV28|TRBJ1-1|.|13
CASSWGENTEAFF
TGTGCCAGCAGTTGGGGGGAGAACACTGAAGCTTTCTTT
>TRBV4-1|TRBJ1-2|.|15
CASSQELEGNYGYTF
TGCGCCAGCAGCCAAGAATTGGAGGGGAACTATGGCTACACCTTC
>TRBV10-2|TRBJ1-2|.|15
CASISFPDLGYGYTF
TGCGCCAGCATCAGCTTTCCAGACTTAGGCTATGGCTACACCTTC
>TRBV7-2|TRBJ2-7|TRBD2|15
CASSLVLAGAWEQYF
TGTGCCAGCAGCTTAGTGTTAGCGGGGGCCTGGGAGCAGTACTTC
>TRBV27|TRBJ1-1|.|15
CASSLTSSVSSEAFF
TGTGCCAGCAGTTTAACGAGCTCCGTTTCGAGTGAAGCTTTCTTT
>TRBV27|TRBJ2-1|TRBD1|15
CASSFRPTGEDEQFF
TGTGCCAGCAGTTTTCGGCCAACAGGGGAAGATGAGCAGTTCTTC
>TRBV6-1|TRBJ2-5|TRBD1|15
CASSVTGGLGETQYF
TGTGCCAGCAGCGTGACAGGGGGCCTGGGGGAGACCCAGTACTTC
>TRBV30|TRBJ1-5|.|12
CAWNYLEESQHF
TGTGCCTGGAACTATCTGGAAGAATCCCAGCATTTT
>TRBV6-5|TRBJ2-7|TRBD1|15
CASSTRDRTPYEQYF
TGTGCCAGCAGCACCCGGGACAGGACTCCCTACGAGCAGTACTTC
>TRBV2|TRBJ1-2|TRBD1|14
CASSANGQGPVYTF
TGTGCCAGCAGTGCGAATGGACAGGGACCAGTCTACACCTTC
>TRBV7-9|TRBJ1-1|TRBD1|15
CASSDITGGNTEAFF
TGTGCCAGCAGCGATATTACAGGGGGGAACACTGAAGCTTTCTTT
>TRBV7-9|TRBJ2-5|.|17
CASLRWVGGRGQETQYF
TGTGCCAGCCTCCGTTGGGTTGGCGGTCGGGGCCAAGAGACCCAGTACTTC
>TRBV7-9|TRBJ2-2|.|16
CASSFMIDSYTGELFF
TGTGCCAGCAGCTTTATGATAGACTCTTACACCGGGGAGCTGTTTTTT
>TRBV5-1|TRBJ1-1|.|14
CASSPGDRSTEAFF
TGCGCCAGCAGCCCAGGGGATAGGAGCACTGAAGCTTTCTTT
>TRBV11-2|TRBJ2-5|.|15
CASSPTPGYQETQYF
TGTGCCAGCAGCCCTACCCCAGGCTACCAAGAGACCCAGTACTTC
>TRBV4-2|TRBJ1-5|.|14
CASSQGNPNQPQHF
TGTGCCAGCAGTCAGGGGAATCCAAATCAGCCCCAGCATTTT
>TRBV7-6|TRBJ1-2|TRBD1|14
CASSLGQGEDGYTF
TGTGCCAGCAGCTTGGGACAGGGAGAGGATGGCTACACCTTC
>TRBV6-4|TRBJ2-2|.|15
CASSDSGTGTGELFF
TGTGCCAGCAGTGACTCCGGGACTGGCACCGGGGAGCTGTTTTTT
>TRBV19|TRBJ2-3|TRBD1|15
CASSTYRGRPDTQYF
TGTGCCAGTAGTACATACAGGGGAAGGCCAGATACGCAGTATTTT
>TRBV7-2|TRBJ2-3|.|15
CASSFAGPSTDTQYF
TGTGCCAGCAGCTTTGCGGGGCCCAGCACAGATACGCAGTATTTT
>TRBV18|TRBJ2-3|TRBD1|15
CASSPLGTGGDTQYF
TGTGCCAGCTCACCACTGGGGACAGGAGGGGATACGCAGTATTTT
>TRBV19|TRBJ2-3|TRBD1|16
CASNPAGQGRADTQYF
TGTGCCAGTAACCCGGCGGGACAGGGCCGGGCAGATACGCAGTATTTT
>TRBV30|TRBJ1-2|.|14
CAWIAPPRNYGYTF
TGTGCCTGGATCGCCCCCCCTAGAAACTATGGCTACACCTTC
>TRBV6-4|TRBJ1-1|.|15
CASSDLQVVNTEAFF
TGTGCCAGCAGTGACTTACAGGTCGTAAACACTGAAGCTTTCTTT